This TCR beta chain was obtained from a study of control samples from healthy donors and cancer patients. Germline lookup yields CDR1 SSHAT and CDR2 FNYEAQ (reference sequence). V lost 5 bases, J lost 0 bases, and 7 bases lay in between. This CDR3 comprises 13 residues. Clones were read by immunoSEQ multiplex PCR, and TCRdb kept only the in-frame ones, dropping some. Of 100,000 to 150,000 clones in the sample, over 80% were seen once. This TCR derives from a man aged 80 or over with head and neck cancer. The source material was PBMCs. The chain has TRBV7-7 and TRBJ2-5; no definite D call. CDR3 nucleotides: TGTGCCAGCAGCATCGACAACCAAGAGACCCAGTACTTC. Translating gives CASSIDNQETQYF.